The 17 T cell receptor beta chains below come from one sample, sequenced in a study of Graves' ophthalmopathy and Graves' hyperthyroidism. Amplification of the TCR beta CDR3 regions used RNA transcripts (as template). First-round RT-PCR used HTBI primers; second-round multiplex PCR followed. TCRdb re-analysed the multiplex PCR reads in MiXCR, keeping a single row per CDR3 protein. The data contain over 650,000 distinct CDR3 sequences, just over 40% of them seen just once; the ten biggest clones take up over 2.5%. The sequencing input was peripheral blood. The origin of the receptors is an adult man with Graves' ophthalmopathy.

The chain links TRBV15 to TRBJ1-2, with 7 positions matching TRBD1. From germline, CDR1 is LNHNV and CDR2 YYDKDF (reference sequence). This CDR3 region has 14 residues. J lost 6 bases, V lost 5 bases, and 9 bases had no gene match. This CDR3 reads CATSQERGQDGYTF. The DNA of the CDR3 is TGTGCCACCAGCCAAGAAAGGGGGCAGGATGGCTACACCTTC.

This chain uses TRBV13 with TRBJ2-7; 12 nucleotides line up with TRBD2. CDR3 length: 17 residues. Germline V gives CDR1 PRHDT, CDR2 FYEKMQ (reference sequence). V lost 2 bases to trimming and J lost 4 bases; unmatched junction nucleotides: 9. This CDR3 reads CASSLTVSTSGRYEQYF. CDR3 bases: TGTGCCAGCAGCTTAACCGTTTCGACTAGCGGGAGATACGAGCAGTACTTC.

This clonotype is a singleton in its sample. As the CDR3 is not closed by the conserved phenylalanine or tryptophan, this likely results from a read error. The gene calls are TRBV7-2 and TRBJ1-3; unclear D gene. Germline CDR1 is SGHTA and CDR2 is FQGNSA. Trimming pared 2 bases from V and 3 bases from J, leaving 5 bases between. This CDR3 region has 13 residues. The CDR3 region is CASSLSDGNTIYL. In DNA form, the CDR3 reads TGTGCCAGCAGCTTATCAGATGGAAACACCATATATCTT.

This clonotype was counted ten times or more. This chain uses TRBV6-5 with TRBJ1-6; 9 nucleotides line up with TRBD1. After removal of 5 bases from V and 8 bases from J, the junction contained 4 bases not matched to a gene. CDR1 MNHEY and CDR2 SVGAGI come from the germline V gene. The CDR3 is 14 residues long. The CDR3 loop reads CASSRTGVHSPLHF. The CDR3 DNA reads TGTGCCAGCAGTCGGACAGGGGTCCATTCACCCCTCCACTTT.

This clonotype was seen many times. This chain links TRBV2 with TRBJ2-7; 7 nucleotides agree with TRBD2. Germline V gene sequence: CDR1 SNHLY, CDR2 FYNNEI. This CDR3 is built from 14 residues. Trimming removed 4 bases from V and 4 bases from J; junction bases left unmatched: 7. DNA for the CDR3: TGTGCCAGCAGTGGTGAGGGAGGGGAATACGAGCAGTACTTC. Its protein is CASSGEGGEYEQYF.

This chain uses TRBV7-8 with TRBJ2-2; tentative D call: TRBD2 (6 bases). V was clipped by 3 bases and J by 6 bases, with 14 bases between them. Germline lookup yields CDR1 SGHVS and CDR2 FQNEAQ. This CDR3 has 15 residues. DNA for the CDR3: TGTGCCAGCAGCTTCTTATCGGGAGCGGCCGGGGAGCTGTTTTTT. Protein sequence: CASSFLSGAAGELFF.

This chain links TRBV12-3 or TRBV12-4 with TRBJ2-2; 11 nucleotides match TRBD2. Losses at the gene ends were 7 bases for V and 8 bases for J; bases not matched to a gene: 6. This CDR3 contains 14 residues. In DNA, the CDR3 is TGTGCCAGCATTCGTAGCGGGGGGGCGGGGGAGCTGTTTTTT. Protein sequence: CASIRSGGAGELFF.

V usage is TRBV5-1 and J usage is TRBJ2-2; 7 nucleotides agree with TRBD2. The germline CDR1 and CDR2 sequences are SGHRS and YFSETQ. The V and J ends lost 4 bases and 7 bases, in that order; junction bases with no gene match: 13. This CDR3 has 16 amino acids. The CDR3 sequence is CASSPPGGHAVGELFF. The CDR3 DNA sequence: TGCGCCAGCAGCCCACCGGGAGGTCATGCGGTCGGGGAGCTGTTTTTT.

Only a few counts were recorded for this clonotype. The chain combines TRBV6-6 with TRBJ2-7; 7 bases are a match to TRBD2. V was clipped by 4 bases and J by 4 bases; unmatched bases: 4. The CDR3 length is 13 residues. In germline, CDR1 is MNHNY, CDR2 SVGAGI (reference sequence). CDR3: CASSSTSWYEQYF. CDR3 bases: TGTGCCAGCAGTTCGACTAGCTGGTACGAGCAGTACTTC.

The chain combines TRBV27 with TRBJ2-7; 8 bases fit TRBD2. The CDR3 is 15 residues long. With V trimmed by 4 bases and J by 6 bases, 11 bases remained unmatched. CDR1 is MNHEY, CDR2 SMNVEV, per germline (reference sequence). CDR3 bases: TGTGCCAGCAGTTCCATAGGGACTAGTACTTTCGAGCAGTACTTC. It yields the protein CASSSIGTSTFEQYF.

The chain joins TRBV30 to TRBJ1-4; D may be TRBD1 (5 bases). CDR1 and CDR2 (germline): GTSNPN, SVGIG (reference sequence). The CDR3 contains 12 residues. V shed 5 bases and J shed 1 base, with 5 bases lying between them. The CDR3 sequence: CAWGQTNEKLFF. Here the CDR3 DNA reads TGTGCCTGGGGACAAACTAATGAAAAACTGTTTTTT. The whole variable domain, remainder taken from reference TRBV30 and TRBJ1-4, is SQTIHQWPATLVQPVGSPLSLECTVEGTSNPNLYWYRQAAGRGLQLLFYSVGIGQISSEVPQNLSASRPQDRQFILSSKKLLLSDSGFYLCAWGQTNEKLFFGSGTQLSVL.

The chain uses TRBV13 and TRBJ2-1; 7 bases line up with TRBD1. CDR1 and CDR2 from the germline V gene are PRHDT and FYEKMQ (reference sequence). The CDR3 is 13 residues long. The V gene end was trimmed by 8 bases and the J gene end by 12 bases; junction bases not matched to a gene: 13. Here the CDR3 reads CASSPHQTGRQFF. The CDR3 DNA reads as TGTGCCAGCTCACCACATCAGACAGGGCGGCAGTTCTTC.

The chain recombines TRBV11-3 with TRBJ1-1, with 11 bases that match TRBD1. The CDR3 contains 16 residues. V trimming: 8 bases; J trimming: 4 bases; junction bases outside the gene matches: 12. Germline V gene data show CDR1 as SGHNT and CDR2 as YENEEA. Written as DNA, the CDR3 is TGTGCCAGCGACTTGGGGACAGGGGGGTTCGGCACTGAAGCTTTCTTT. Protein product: CASDLGTGGFGTEAFF.

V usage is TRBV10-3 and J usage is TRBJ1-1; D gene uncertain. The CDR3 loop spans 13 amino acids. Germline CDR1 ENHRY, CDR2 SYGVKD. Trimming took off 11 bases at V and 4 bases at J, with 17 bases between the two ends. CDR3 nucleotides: TGTGCCTGGAGGGAAGGGCTCAGCACTGAAGCTTTCTTT. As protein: CAWREGLSTEAFF.

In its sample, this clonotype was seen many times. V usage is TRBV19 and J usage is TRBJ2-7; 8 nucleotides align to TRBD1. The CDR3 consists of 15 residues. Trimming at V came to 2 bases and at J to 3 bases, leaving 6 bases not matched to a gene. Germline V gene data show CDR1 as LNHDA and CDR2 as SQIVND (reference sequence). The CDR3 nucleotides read TGTGCCAGTAGTATACAGGGGGCGATAAACTACGAGCAGTACTTC. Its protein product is CASSIQGAINYEQYF.

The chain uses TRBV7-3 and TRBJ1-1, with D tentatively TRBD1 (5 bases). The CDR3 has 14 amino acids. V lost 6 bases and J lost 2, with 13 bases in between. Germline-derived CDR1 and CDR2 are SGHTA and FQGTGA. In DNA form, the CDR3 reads TGTGCCAGCAGGACTGGGGGGGGAAACACTGAAGCTTTCTTT. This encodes CASRTGGGNTEAFF.

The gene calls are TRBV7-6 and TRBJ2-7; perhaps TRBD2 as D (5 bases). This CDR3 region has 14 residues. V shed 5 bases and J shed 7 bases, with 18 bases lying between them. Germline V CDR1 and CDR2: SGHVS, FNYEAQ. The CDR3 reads CASSLGLNTGEQYF. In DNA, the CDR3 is TGTGCCAGCAGCCTTGGACTTAACACCGGGGAGCAGTACTTC.